These T cell receptor beta chains were read from a single sample in a study of CD8+ T cells in alopecia areata. Only in-frame clones appear in the TCRdb table, and some are missing; sequencing was by immunoSEQ multiplex PCR. The sample records roughly 180,000 clones, around 56% being singletons. This specimen was CD4+ T cells sorted from blood, taken at week 4, from a patient treated with tofacitinib. These receptors all stem from a human donor with alopecia areata. Both conserved end residues are part of each CDR3. The order of the fields is clone size, J gene, V gene, D gene, CDR3 protein, CDR3 DNA. D genes are given only for firm matches. Expanded clones are given a class, and other clones once, few, many or no size at all.

.	TRBJ2-2	TRBV19	TRBD2	CATTRGGANTGELFF	TGTGCCACCACCCGGGGAGGGGCGAACACCGGGGAGCTGTTTTTT
.	TRBJ2-5	TRBV6-5	.	CASSYRDNPGETQYF	TGTGCCAGCAGTTATCGGGACAACCCGGGAGAGACCCAGTACTTC
.	TRBJ2-5	TRBV4-2	.	CASSQSINQETQYF	TGTGCCAGCAGCCAGTCGATAAATCAAGAGACCCAGTACTTC
few	TRBJ2-6	TRBV11-2	.	CASSLAMRGITGANVLTF	TGTGCCAGCAGCTTAGCCATGAGAGGGATTACTGGGGCCAACGTCCTGACTTTC
few	TRBJ1-2	TRBV15	.	CATSRDRDRGGYTF	TGTGCCACCAGCAGAGATCGTGATAGAGGTGGCTACACCTTC
.	TRBJ2-2	TRBV29-1	.	CSVSRVPAGELFF	TGCAGCGTTTCGAGGGTCCCGGCCGGGGAGCTGTTTTTT
.	TRBJ2-7	TRBV28	.	CASSSGGAGIHEQYF	TGTGCCAGCAGTAGTGGCGGGGCAGGGATCCACGAGCAGTACTTC
.	TRBJ1-2	TRBV30	TRBD1	CACHRDSSNYGYTF	TGTGCCTGCCATCGGGACAGTTCTAACTATGGCTACACCTTC
once	TRBJ2-6	TRBV9	.	CASSLIDSLSGANVLTF	TGTGCCAGCAGCCTAATCGACAGCCTCTCTGGGGCCAACGTCCTGACTTTC
.	TRBJ2-6	TRBV30	.	CAWSGGFLPGANVLTF	TGTGCCTGGAGTGGTGGGTTCCTCCCTGGGGCCAACGTCCTGACTTTC
.	TRBJ2-7	TRBV28	TRBD1	CASSPPGQVGPYEQYF	TGTGCCAGCAGTCCCCCGGGACAGGTAGGCCCCTACGAGCAGTACTTC
few	TRBJ2-2	TRBV5-1	.	CASSLQGAGELFF	TGCGCCAGCAGCCTTCAAGGAGCCGGGGAGCTGTTTTTT
.	TRBJ1-4	TRBV7-2	TRBD1	CASSLRLVQGVEKLFF	TGTGCCAGCAGCTTAAGATTAGTACAGGGGGTCGAAAAACTGTTTTTT
.	TRBJ1-2	TRBV18	.	CASSPGGIYGYTF	TGTGCCAGCTCACCCGGGGGGATCTATGGCTACACCTTC
once	TRBJ2-1	TRBV30	.	CAWSVRAGRNNEQFF	TGTGCCTGGAGTGTACGGGCAGGGCGAAACAATGAGCAGTTCTTC
once	TRBJ2-2	TRBV9	TRBD2	CASSVEASGGWRTGELFF	TGTGCCAGCAGCGTAGAGGCTAGCGGGGGCTGGAGGACCGGGGAGCTGTTTTTT
.	TRBJ1-6	TRBV6-5	.	CASSRGNSPLHF	TGTGCCAGCAGTCGGGGGAATTCACCCCTCCACTTT
once	TRBJ1-5	TRBV5-6	.	CASSSYQFRGNQPQHF	TGTGCCAGCAGCTCCTACCAATTCAGGGGCAATCAGCCCCAGCATTTT
.	TRBJ2-2	TRBV28	.	CASRERRTNTGELFF	TGTGCCAGCCGGGAGAGGCGGACGAACACCGGGGAGCTGTTTTTT
.	TRBJ2-5	TRBV7-2	TRBD2	CASSLGGLAGTRAETQYF	TGTGCCAGCAGCTTAGGGGGACTAGCGGGGACCAGGGCGGAGACCCAGTACTTC
once	TRBJ1-6	TRBV4-1	.	CASSRKEGENSPLHF	TGTGCCAGCAGCCGGAAGGAGGGGGAAAATTCACCCCTCCACTTT
.	TRBJ2-3	TRBV7-2	TRBD2	CASSRPSGGGTDTQYF	TGTGCCAGCAGTCGACCTTCGGGGGGTGGGACAGATACGCAGTATTTT
.	TRBJ2-2	TRBV5-1	.	CASSRENTGELFF	TGCGCCAGCAGTCGGGAGAACACCGGGGAGCTGTTTTTT
.	TRBJ2-7	TRBV7-2	.	CASSLELRGYEQYF	TGTGCCAGCAGCTTAGAGCTCCGAGGGTACGAGCAGTACTTC
.	TRBJ2-7	TRBV29-1	.	CSGSTAYEQYF	TGCAGCGGTTCGACAGCTTACGAGCAGTACTTC
once	TRBJ1-2	TRBV28	.	CASYRTGSWGYTF	TGTGCCAGCTATAGAACAGGGTCCTGGGGCTACACCTTC
.	TRBJ2-3	TRBV7-8	TRBD2	CASSWGLAGDLSTDTQYF	TGTGCCAGCAGCTGGGGACTAGCGGGGGACCTTAGCACAGATACGCAGTATTTT
.	TRBJ2-7	TRBV4-2	TRBD2	CASSQYERGGTYEQYF	TGTGCCAGCAGCCAATACGAGCGGGGGGGGACCTACGAGCAGTACTTC
.	TRBJ1-2	TRBV25-1	TRBD1	CASTRQGAYGYTF	TGTGCCAGCACTAGACAGGGGGCGTATGGCTACACCTTC
.	TRBJ2-7	TRBV7-9	.	CASSSRGREPYEQYF	TGTGCCAGCAGCTCGAGGGGGAGAGAACCCTACGAGCAGTACTTC
once	TRBJ1-2	TRBV28	TRBD1	CASSLDRVRTF	TGTGCCAGCAGCCTGGACAGGGTCAGAACCTTC
few	TRBJ2-5	TRBV30	.	CASEAGNGETQYF	TGTGCTTCCGAGGCCGGGAATGGAGAGACCCAGTACTTC
.	TRBJ1-1	TRBV29-1	.	CSVVRGTEAFF	TGCAGCGTTGTAAGGGGGACTGAAGCTTTCTTT
.	TRBJ2-1	TRBV6-1	TRBD1	CASNEEGQSYNEQFF	TGTGCCAGCAATGAAGAGGGACAGTCTTACAATGAGCAGTTCTTC
.	TRBJ1-5	TRBV2	.	CASKAARDTPPGGNQPQHF	TGTGCCAGCAAAGCCGCCCGGGACACTCCCCCGGGGGGCAATCAGCCCCAGCATTTT
.	TRBJ1-2	TRBV29-1	.	CSVTGANYGYTF	TGCAGCGTGACGGGGGCTAACTATGGCTACACCTTC
.	TRBJ1-1	TRBV2	.	CASSRGGEAFF	TGTGCCAGCAGCCGCGGGGGAGAAGCTTTCTTT
few	TRBJ2-1	TRBV30	.	CAMGHNEQFF	TGTGCCATGGGACACAATGAGCAGTTCTTC
.	TRBJ2-2	TRBV29-1	.	CSVRTGTANTGELFF	TGCAGCGTAAGAACCGGGACGGCGAACACCGGGGAGCTGTTTTTT
.	TRBJ2-2	TRBV30	.	CAWSVRIGELFF	TGTGCCTGGAGTGTGAGGATCGGGGAGCTGTTTTTT
.	TRBJ2-7	TRBV10-3	TRBD1	CAISGQASRDEQYF	TGTGCCATCAGCGGACAGGCCTCCCGAGACGAGCAGTACTTC
.	TRBJ2-5	TRBV7-7	TRBD1	CAVNRGLIGETQYF	TGTGCTGTCAACAGGGGGCTGATTGGAGAGACCCAGTACTTC
.	TRBJ1-2	TRBV6-5	TRBD1	CASSSGQVLDYGYTF	TGTGCCAGCAGTTCGGGACAGGTGCTTGACTATGGCTACACCTTC
.	TRBJ2-7	TRBV2	TRBD1	CASSRPGQGPGEQYF	TGTGCCAGCAGTCGACCGGGACAGGGGCCCGGGGAGCAGTACTTC